The clone carrying this T cell receptor beta chain was picked up a small number of times. Its specificity is unknown. Only healthy Caucasians were enrolled as donors. This entry comes from a study of identical twins. Points from the study as a whole: Modeled out-of-frame TCR alpha sharing in monozygotic twins fell below observed levels. Abundant beta clonotypes from cord blood bore fewer insertions; memory repertoires lacked this pattern. Researchers reported weaker excess twin sharing in beta out-of-frame sequences.

The CDR3 covers 13 residues. V lost 2 bases and J 10 bases, leaving 13 bases between the germline ends. From germline, CDR1 is SGHRS and CDR2 YFSETQ. Using its own MiXCR run on the 5' RACE reads, TCRdb lists one record per CDR3 protein. The table shows more than 350,000 distinct CDR3 sequences, with about 10% occurring only once. Source material: naive T cells sorted from blood. The origin of this receptor is a woman aged 50 to 65 in good health. The gene calls are TRBV5-1 and TRBJ2-1; D perhaps matches TRBD2 (6 bases). The CDR3 loop reads CASSLGPSGEQFF. The CDR3 bases are TGCGCCAGCAGCTTAGGACCCAGCGGGGAGCAGTTCTTC.